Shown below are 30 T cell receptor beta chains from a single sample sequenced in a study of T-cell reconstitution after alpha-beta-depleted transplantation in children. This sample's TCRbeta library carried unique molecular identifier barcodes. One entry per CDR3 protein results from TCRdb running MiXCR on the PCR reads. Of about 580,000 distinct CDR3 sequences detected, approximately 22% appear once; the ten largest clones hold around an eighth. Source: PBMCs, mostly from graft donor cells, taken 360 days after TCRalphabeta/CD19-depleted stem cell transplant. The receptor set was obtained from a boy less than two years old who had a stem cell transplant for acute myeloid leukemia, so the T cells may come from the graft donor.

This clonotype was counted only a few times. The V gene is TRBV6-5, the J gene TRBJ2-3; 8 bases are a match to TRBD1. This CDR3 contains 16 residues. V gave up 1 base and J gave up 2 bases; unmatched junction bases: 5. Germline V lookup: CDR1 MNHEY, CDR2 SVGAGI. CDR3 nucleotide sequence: TGTGCCAGCAGTTACTGGGGACAGGCAGCCACAGATACGCAGTATTTT. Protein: CASSYWGQAATDTQYF.

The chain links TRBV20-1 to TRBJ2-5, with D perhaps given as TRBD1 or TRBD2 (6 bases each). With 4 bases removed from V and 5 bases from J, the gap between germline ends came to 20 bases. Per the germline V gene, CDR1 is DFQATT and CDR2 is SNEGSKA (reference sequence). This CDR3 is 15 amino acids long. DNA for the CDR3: TGCAGTGCTACCACCTTTGGAGGGGGTGGTGAGACCCAGTACTTC. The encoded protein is CSATTFGGGGETQYF.

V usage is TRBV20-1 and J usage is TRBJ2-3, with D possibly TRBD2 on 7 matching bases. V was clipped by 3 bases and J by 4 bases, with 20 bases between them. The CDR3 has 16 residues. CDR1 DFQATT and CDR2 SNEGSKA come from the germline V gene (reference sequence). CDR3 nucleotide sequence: TGCAGTGCTAGTGGAGGGCGCGGGGGCCCACCAGATACGCAGTATTTT. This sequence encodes CSASGGRGGPPDTQYF.

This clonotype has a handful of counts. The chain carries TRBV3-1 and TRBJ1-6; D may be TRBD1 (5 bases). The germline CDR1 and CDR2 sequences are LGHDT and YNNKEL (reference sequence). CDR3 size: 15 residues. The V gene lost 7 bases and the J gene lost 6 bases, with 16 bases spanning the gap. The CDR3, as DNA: TGTGCCAGCACCTTGGCTGGACAAGTTAATTCACCCCTCCACTTT. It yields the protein CASTLAGQVNSPLHF.

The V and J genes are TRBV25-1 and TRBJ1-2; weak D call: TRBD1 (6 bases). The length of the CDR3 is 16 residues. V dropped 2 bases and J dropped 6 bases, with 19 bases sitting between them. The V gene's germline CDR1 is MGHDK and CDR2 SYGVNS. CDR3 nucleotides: TGTGCCAGCAGTGAAAGTGCAGAGGGGGAAAGACATGGCTACACCTTC. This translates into CASSESAEGERHGYTF.

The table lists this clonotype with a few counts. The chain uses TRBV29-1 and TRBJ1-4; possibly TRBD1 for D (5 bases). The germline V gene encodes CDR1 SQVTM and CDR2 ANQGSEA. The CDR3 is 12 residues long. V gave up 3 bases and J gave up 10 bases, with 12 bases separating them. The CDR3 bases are TGCAGCGTTGATGGGTCGGGGGGAAAACTGTTTTTT. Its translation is CSVDGSGGKLFF.

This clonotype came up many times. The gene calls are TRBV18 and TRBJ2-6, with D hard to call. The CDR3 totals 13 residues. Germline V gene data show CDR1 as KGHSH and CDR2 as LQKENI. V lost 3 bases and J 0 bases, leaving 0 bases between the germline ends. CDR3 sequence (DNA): TGTGCCAGCTCACCCTCTGGGGCCAACGTCCTGACTTTC. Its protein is CASSPSGANVLTF.

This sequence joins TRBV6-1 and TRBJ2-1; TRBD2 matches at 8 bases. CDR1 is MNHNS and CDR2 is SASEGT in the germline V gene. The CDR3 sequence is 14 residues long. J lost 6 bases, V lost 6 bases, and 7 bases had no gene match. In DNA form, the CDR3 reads TGTGCCAGCAGCCCTCCGGGGGGGGGCAATGAGCAGTTCTTC. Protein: CASSPPGGGNEQFF.

The CDR3 sequence: CSARAGTWSDGANVLTF. The CDR3 DNA follows: TGCAGTGCTAGAGCTGGGACATGGAGTGATGGGGCCAACGTCCTGACTTTC. The chain carries TRBV20-1 and TRBJ2-6; D is perhaps TRBD1 (6 bases). Germline CDR1 reads DFQATT; CDR2 reads SNEGSKA (reference sequence). Trimming pared 1 base from V and 3 bases from J, leaving 16 bases between. CDR3 length equals 17 residues.

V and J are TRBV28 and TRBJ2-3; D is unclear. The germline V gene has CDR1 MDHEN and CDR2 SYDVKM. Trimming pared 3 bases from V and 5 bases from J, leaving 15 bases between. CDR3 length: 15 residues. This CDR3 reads CASSLAGSRLDTQYF. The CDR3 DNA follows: TGTGCCAGCAGTTTGGCTGGCTCCAGGTTAGATACGCAGTATTTT. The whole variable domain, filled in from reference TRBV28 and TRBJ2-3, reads DVKVTQSSRYLVKRTGEKVFLECVQDMDHENMFWYRQDPGLGLRLIYFSYDVKMKEKGDIPEGYSVSREKKERFSLILESASTNQTSMYLCASSLAGSRLDTQYFGPGTRLTVL.

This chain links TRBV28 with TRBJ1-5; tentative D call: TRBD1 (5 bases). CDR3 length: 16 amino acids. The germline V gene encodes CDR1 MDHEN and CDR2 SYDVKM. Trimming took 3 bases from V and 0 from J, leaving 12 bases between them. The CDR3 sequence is CASSFRPGYSNQPQHF. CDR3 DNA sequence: TGTGCCAGCAGTTTCCGTCCAGGGTATAGCAATCAGCCCCAGCATTTT.

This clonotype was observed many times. CDR3 region: CSVEIQARGAQYF. CDR3 coding DNA: TGCAGCGTTGAAATACAGGCCCGTGGGGCCCAGTACTTC. V is TRBV29-1 and J is TRBJ2-5; the D gene is possibly TRBD1 (5 bases). CDR3 length: 13 residues. V shed 2 bases and J shed 9 bases, with 16 bases lying between them. Germline-derived CDR1 and CDR2 are SQVTM and ANQGSEA.

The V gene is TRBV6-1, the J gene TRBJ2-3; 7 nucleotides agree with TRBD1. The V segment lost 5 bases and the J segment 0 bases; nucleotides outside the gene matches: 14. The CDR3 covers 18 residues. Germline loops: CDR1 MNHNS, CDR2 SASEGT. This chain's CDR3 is CASSPWGTDKTSTDTQYF. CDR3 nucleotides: TGTGCCAGCAGTCCCTGGGGGACAGACAAAACTAGCACAGATACGCAGTATTTT.

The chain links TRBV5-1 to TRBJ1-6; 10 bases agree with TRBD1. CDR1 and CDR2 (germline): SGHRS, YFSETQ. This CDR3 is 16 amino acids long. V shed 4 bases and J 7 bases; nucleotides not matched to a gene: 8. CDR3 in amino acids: CASSPGTGVNNSPLHF. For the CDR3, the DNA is TGCGCCAGCAGCCCTGGGACAGGGGTAAACAATTCACCCCTCCACTTT.

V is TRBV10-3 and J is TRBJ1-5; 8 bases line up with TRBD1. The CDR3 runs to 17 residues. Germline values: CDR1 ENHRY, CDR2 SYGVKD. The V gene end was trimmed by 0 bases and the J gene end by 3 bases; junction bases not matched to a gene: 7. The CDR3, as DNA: TGTGCCATCAGTGAGTCGGGCAGGGGGCTAGACAATCAGCCCCAGCATTTT. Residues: CAISESGRGLDNQPQHF.

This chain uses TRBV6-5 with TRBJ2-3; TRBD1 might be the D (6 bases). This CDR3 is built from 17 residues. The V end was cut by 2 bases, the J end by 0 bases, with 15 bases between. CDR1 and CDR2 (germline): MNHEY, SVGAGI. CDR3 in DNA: TGTGCCAGCAGTTACGAGGGACACCCTACTAGCACAGATACGCAGTATTTT. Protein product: CASSYEGHPTSTDTQYF.

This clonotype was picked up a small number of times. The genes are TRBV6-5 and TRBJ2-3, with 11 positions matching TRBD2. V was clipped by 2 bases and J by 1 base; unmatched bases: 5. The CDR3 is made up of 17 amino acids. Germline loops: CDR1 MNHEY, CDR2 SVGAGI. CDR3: CASSYPTSGGGTDTQYF. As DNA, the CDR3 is TGTGCCAGCAGTTACCCCACTAGCGGGGGCGGCACAGATACGCAGTATTTT.

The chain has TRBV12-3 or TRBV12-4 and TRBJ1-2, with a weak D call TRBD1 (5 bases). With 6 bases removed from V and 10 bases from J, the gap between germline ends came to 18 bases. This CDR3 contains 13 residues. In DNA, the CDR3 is TGTGCCAGCAGCCTACAGGACCTCTCGATCTACACCTTC. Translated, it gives CASSLQDLSIYTF.

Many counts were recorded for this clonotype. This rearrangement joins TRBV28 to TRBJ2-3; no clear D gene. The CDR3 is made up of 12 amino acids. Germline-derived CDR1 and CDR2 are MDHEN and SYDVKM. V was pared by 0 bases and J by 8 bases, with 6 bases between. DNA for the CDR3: TGTGCCAGCAGTTTATGGGTCGGTACGCAGTATTTT. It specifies CASSLWVGTQYF.

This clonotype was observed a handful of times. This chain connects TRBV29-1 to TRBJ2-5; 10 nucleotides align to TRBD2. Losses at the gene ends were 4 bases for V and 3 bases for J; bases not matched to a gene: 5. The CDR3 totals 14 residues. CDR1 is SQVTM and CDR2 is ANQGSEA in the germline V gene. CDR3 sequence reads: CSVALAGGKETQYF. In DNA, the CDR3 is TGCAGCGTTGCATTAGCGGGGGGAAAAGAGACCCAGTACTTC. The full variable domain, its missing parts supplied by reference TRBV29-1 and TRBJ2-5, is SAVISQKPSRDICQRGTSLTIQCQVDSQVTMMFWYRQQPGQSLTLIATANQGSEATYESGFVIDKFPISRPNLTFSTLTVSNMSPEDSSIYLCSVALAGGKETQYFGPGTRLLVL.

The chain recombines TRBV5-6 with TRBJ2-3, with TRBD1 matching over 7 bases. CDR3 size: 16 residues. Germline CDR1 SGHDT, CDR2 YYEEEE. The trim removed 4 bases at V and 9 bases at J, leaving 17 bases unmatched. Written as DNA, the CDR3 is TGTGCCAGCAGCGCGGCCGGGACAGTACATCCGTGGACGCAGTATTTT. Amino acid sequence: CASSAAGTVHPWTQYF.

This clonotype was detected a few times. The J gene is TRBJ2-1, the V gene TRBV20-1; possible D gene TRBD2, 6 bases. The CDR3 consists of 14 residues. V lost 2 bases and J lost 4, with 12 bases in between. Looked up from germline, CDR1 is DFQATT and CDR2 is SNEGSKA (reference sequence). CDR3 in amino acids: CSARRRGGYNEQFF. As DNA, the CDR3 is TGCAGTGCTAGAAGGCGCGGAGGGTACAATGAGCAGTTCTTC.

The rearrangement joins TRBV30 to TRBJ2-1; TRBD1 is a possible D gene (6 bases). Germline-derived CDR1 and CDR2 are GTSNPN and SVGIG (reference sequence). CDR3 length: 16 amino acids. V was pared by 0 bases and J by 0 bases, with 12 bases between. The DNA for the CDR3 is TGTGCCTGGAGTGTACCATACAGGGTCTCCTACAATGAGCAGTTCTTC. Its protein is CAWSVPYRVSYNEQFF.

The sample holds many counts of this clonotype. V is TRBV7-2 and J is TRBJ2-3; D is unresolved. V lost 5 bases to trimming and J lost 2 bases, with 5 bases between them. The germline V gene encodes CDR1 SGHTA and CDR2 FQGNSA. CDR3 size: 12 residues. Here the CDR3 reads CASSTLTDTQYF. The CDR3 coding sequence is TGTGCCAGCAGCACACTCACAGATACGCAGTATTTT.

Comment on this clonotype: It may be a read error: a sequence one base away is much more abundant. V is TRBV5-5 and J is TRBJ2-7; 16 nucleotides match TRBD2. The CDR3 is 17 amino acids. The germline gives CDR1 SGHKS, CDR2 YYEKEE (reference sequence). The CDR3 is CASSEPGLAGGIYEQFV. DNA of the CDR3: TGTGCCAGCAGCGAACCGGGACTAGCGGGGGGGATCTACGAGCAGTTCGTC.

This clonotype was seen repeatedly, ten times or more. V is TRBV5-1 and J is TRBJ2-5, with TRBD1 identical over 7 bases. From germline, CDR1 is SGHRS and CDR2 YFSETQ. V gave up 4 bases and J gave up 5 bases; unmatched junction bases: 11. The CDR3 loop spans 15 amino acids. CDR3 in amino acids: CASSVLTGERETQYF. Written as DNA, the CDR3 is TGCGCCAGCAGCGTACTAACAGGGGAAAGGGAGACCCAGTACTTC.

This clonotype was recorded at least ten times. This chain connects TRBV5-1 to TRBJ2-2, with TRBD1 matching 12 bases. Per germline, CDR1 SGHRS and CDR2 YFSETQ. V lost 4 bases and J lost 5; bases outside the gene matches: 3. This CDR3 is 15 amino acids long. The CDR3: CASSPGQGATGELFF. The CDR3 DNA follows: TGCGCCAGCAGCCCGGGACAGGGGGCGACCGGGGAGCTGTTTTTT.

CDR3 sequence: CASSKFSGTKYSPLHF. CDR3 bases: TGTGCCAGCAGCAAGTTCTCCGGGACAAAATATTCACCCCTCCACTTT. The rearrangement links TRBV12-3 or TRBV12-4 to TRBJ1-6, with D possibly being TRBD1 (6 bases). Trimming removed 6 bases from V and 8 bases from J, with 20 bases in between. The CDR3 runs to 16 residues.

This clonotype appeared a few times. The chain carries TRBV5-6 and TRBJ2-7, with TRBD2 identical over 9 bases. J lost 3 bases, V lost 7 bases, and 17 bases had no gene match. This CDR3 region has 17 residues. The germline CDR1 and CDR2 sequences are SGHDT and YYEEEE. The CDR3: CASGRLAGLATNYEQYV. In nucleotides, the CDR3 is TGTGCCAGCGGTCGGCTAGCGGGGTTAGCCACCAACTACGAGCAGTACGTC.

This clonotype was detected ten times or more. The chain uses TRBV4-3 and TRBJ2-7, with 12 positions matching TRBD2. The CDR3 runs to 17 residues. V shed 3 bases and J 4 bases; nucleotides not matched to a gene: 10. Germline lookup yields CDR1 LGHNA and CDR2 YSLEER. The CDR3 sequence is CASSQRPLAGGPYEQYF. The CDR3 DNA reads TGCGCCAGCAGCCAGCGGCCCCTAGCGGGGGGGCCATACGAGCAGTACTTC.